This T cell receptor (beta chain) is from a study of T-cell memory formation after mild COVID-19. Overall study findings and caveats: Among clones contracting day 15 to 85, CD4/CD8 was balanced, whereas later expanders leaned CD4+. Certain responding clones were present in pre-infection memory, suggesting participation of cross-reactive memory.

The CDR3 has 15 residues. Germline V gives CDR1 LNHNV, CDR2 YYDKDF (reference sequence). V dropped 2 bases and J dropped 4; count of bases not matched to a gene: 2. TCRdb re-called the 5' RACE reads with MiXCR, one entry per CDR3 protein. The table lists around 530,000 distinct CDR3 sequences, about a fifth of them singletons. Comment on this clonotype: What it binds is unknown.

The source is an adult woman who had mild COVID-19 (a few samples of this study predate the infection). Cell type and time point are not known. Sequenced material: PBMCs or a T cell subset sorted from them (not recorded which). The chain couples TRBV15 to TRBJ2-1; 10 nucleotides match TRBD1. The CDR3 DNA reads as TGTGCCACCAGCAGACGACAGGGGGCTTACAATGAGCAGTTCTTC. Translation: CATSRRQGAYNEQFF. The entire variable domain, with the rest obtained from reference TRBV15 and TRBJ2-1, is as follows: DAMVIQNPRYQVTQFGKPVTLSCSQTLNHNVMYWYQQKSSQAPKLLFHYYDKDFNNEADTPDNFQSRRPNTSFCFLDIRSPGLGDTAMYLCATSRRQGAYNEQFFGPGTRLTVL.